The 10 T cell receptor beta chains given below trace back to one sample, sequenced in a study of blood T cell repertoires in COVID-19. Measured with immunoSEQ multiplex PCR; TCRdb has only the in-frame clones, and not every one. The repertoire includes a few hundred thousand clones, roughly 87% of them detected once, and approximately 0.93% sits in the top ten. The sample was PBMCs or T cells enriched from blood (not recorded which). The origin of the receptors is a woman aged 25 to 45 who had recovered from COVID-19.

This clone was seen a handful of times. The chain uses TRBV10-3 and TRBJ1-3, with D tentatively TRBD1 (5 bases). V lost 4 bases to trimming and J lost 0 bases, with 13 bases between them. The CDR3 has 16 residues. Germline V gives CDR1 ENHRY, CDR2 SYGVKD. CDR3 bases: TGTGCCATCAGTGTCGCGGGGGTTAGCTCTGGAAACACCATATATTTT. Protein product: CAISVAGVSSGNTIYF.

V is TRBV7-2 and J is TRBJ2-1; TRBD2 might be the D (5 bases). This CDR3 contains 16 residues. Germline CDR1 and CDR2: SGHTA and FQGNSA. Trimming stripped 0 bases from V and 4 bases from J, with 13 bases between. The CDR3 is CASSLALVQVYNEQFF. As DNA, the CDR3 is TGTGCCAGCAGCTTAGCACTAGTTCAGGTTTACAATGAGCAGTTCTTC.

The V call is TRBV9, the J call TRBJ2-3, with 13 bases fitting TRBD2. V was pared by 1 base and J by 5 bases, with 10 bases of the junction left unmatched. The V gene's germline CDR1 is SGDLS and CDR2 YYNGEE. There are 18 residues in the CDR3. The CDR3, as DNA: TGTGCCAGCAGCGTACTTCCCACTAGCGGGGGGGCCAAAGATACGCAGTATTTT. Translating gives CASSVLPTSGGAKDTQYF.

The CDR3 sequence is CASSVISDTGELFF. The CDR3 DNA is TGTGCCAGCAGCGTCATTAGCGACACCGGGGAGCTGTTTTTT. The chain couples TRBV9 to TRBJ2-2, with D maybe TRBD2 (5 bases). The CDR3 length is 14 residues. The V end lost 2 bases, the J end lost 3 bases, and 8 bases lay between the germline ends. Germline V CDR1 and CDR2: SGDLS, YYNGEE.

The table lists this clone with a few counts. This chain joins TRBV9 and TRBJ1-2; D gene unclear. The CDR3 extends over 14 amino acids. Trimming left V 4 bases short and J 6 bases short, with 16 bases between. CDR1 and CDR2 (germline): SGDLS, YYNGEE. The CDR3 coding sequence is TGTGCCAGCAGCCCCTTCGATCCAGGCGATGGCTACACCTTC. It is translated as CASSPFDPGDGYTF.

This chain connects TRBV30 to TRBJ2-4; 7 bases match TRBD2. Germline trimming cut 2 bases from V and 10 bases from J; bases unmatched to any gene: 8. Germline lookup yields CDR1 GTSNPN and CDR2 SVGIG (reference sequence). This CDR3 has 13 amino acids. CDR3 in amino acids: CAWSSTRGEIQYF. The CDR3, as DNA: TGTGCCTGGAGTTCAACCCGGGGGGAAATTCAGTACTTC.

The V gene is TRBV5-1, the J gene TRBJ1-6; D call uncertain. This CDR3 has 13 amino acids. V lost 0 bases and J lost 16, with 14 bases in between. The germline CDR1 and CDR2 sequences are SGHRS and YFSETQ. The CDR3 protein is CASSLAGVSVLHF. In DNA, the CDR3 is TGCGCCAGCAGCTTGGCCGGAGTGTCGGTTCTCCACTTT.

This chain links TRBV3-1 (or the pseudogene TRBV3-2) with TRBJ2-1; 10 bases agree with TRBD2. CDR1 and CDR2 from the germline V gene are LGHDT and YNNKEL (reference sequence). With 1 base clipped from V and 6 bases from J, the junction kept 3 bases outside the gene matches. The CDR3 has 15 residues. CDR3 sequence (DNA): TGTGCCAGCAGCCAAGGACTAGCGGGTTTCAATGAGCAGTTCTTC. Its protein is CASSQGLAGFNEQFF.

CDR3 in amino acids: CSADRETEQFF. The CDR3 DNA reads as TGCAGTGCAGACAGGGAAACTGAGCAGTTCTTC. The chain combines TRBV20-1 with TRBJ2-1; 7 bases map to TRBD1. CDR1 and CDR2 (germline): DFQATT, SNEGSKA (reference sequence). The trim removed 6 bases at V and 9 bases at J, leaving 5 bases unmatched. This CDR3 contains 11 residues.

This chain joins TRBV7-9 and TRBJ1-4; D is unresolved. The CDR3 is 14 residues long. The germline CDR1 and CDR2 sequences are SEHNR and FQNEAQ (reference sequence). V was clipped by 5 bases and J by 0 bases, with 7 bases between them. CDR3 sequence reads: CASSTRATNEKLFF. The CDR3 DNA is TGTGCCAGCAGCACGCGGGCAACTAATGAAAAACTGTTTTTT.